Listed here are 8 T cell receptor beta chains from one sample, sequenced in a study of blood T cell repertoires in COVID-19. Some clones are missing from TCRdb's copy, which holds only in-frame ones; the method was immunoSEQ multiplex PCR. The sample lists over 350,000 clones; 87% were seen once. Source material: PBMCs or T cells enriched from blood (not recorded which). The receptors shown here come from a woman aged 18-35 years with acute COVID-19.

CDR3 nucleotides: TGTGCCAGCGGACATAGCGGATACGAGCAGTACTTC. Residues: CASGHSGYEQYF. The chain links TRBV12-3 or TRBV12-4 to TRBJ2-7; possibly TRBD2 for D (6 bases). Trimming cost V 8 bases and J 4 bases, with 12 bases left between them. There are 12 residues in the CDR3.

The chain couples TRBV7-6 to TRBJ2-3, with TRBD2 identical over 9 bases. V dropped 1 base and J dropped 6; count of bases not matched to a gene: 2. The germline CDR1 and CDR2 sequences are SGHVS and FNYEAQ. The CDR3 has 14 amino acids. DNA for the CDR3: TGTGCCAGCAGCTTAGTAGCGGGGGTTGATACGCAGTATTTT. Translated, it gives CASSLVAGVDTQYF.

This chain links TRBV6-2 or TRBV6-3 with TRBJ1-5; the D is unclear. Looked up from germline, CDR1 is MNHEY and CDR2 is SVGEGT. Deletions cut 0 bases from V and 7 bases from J, with 7 bases between. This CDR3 spans 13 amino acids. The CDR3 bases are TGTGCCAGCAGTTACTCATCTGGCCAGCCCCAGCATTTT. This translates into CASSYSSGQPQHF.

The chain employs TRBV19 and TRBJ1-2, with unresolved D. V shed 3 bases and J shed 7 bases, with 12 bases lying between them. Per the germline V gene, CDR1 is LNHDA and CDR2 is SQIVND (reference sequence). The CDR3 has 13 amino acids. The chain's CDR3 is CASSIWAEAGYTF. CDR3 DNA sequence: TGTGCCAGTAGTATTTGGGCGGAGGCTGGCTACACCTTC.

This chain joins TRBV29-1 and TRBJ1-1; 8 nucleotides line up with TRBD1. J gave up 4 bases and V 7 bases, and 8 bases lay outside the gene matches. Per germline, CDR1 SQVTM and CDR2 ANQGSEA. CDR3 length: 13 residues. As DNA, the CDR3 is TGCAGCGCCTGCAGGGGGCCGACCACTGAAGCTTTCTTT. This codes for CSACRGPTTEAFF.

The genes are TRBV5-1 and TRBJ2-3, with TRBD1 matching over 8 bases. From germline, CDR1 is SGHRS and CDR2 YFSETQ. The CDR3 contains 15 residues. J gave up 6 bases and V 0 bases, and 6 bases lay outside the gene matches. CDR3 residues: CASSLGQGARDTQYF. As DNA, the CDR3 is TGCGCCAGCAGCTTGGGGCAGGGGGCGCGGGATACGCAGTATTTT.

This sequence joins TRBV2 and TRBJ1-6; 9 bases are shared with TRBD1. This CDR3 comprises 14 residues. Germline V lookup: CDR1 SNHLY, CDR2 FYNNEI. Trimming took 4 bases from V and 9 from J; bases not matched to a gene: 4. The CDR3 is CASSGWTGVSPLHF. In DNA, the CDR3 is TGTGCCAGCAGTGGTTGGACAGGGGTTTCACCCCTCCACTTT.

This clone has more than one count but fewer than ten. The chain is built from TRBV11-3 and TRBJ1-1; 8 nucleotides align to TRBD1. The CDR3 has 12 amino acids. With V trimmed by 4 bases and J by 10 bases, 5 bases remained unmatched. The germline CDR1 and CDR2 sequences are SGHNT and YENEEA. CDR3 region: CASSYDRGRAFF. The CDR3, as DNA: TGTGCCAGCAGCTATGACAGGGGAAGAGCTTTCTTT.